The clone carrying this TCR beta chain was counted only a few times. This entry belongs to a study of beta chain features in type 1 diabetes. V was shortened by 0 bases and J by 6 bases, with 13 bases between the two germline ends. This CDR3 contains 15 residues. CDR1 and CDR2 (germline): SGDLS, YYNGEE. Of the isolated RNA, all was reverse transcribed, and so the sequenced material was expressed TCRB transcripts. Measured with immunoSEQ multiplex PCR; TCRdb has only the in-frame clones, and not every one. The table lists about 240,000 clones, less than 35% of them singletons. Sequencing used central memory CD4+ T cells from blood. This TCR derives from a man aged 25-45 years in good health. The V and J genes are TRBV9 and TRBJ2-1; D call uncertain. CDR3 in DNA: TGTGCCAGCAGCGTAGAGGACCACGACGGCAATGAGCAGTTCTTC. Protein: CASSVEDHDGNEQFF. The full variable domain, in which reference TRBV9 and TRBJ2-1 provide the parts outside the CDR3, is DSGVTQTPKHLITATGQRVTLRCSPRSGDLSVYWYQQSLDQGLQFLIQYYNGEERAKGNILERFSAQQFPDLHSELNLSSLELGDSALYFCASSVEDHDGNEQFFGPGTRLTVL.